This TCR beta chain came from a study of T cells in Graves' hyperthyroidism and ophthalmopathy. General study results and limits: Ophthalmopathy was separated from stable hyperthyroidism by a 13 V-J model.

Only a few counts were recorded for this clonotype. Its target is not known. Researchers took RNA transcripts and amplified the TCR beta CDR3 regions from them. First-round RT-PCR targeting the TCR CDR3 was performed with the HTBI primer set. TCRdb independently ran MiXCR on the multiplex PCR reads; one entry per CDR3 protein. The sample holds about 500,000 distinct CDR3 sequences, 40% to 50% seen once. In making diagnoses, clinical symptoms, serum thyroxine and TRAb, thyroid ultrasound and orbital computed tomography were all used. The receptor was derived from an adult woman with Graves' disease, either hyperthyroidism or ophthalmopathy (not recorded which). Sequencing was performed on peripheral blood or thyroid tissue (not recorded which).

The CDR3 coding sequence is TGTGCCAGCAGTTGGGGACAGTGGGTCAACACTGAAGCTTTCTTT. This gives the protein CASSWGQWVNTEAFF. The chain combines TRBV6-2 or TRBV6-3 with TRBJ1-1; 7 bases line up with TRBD1. The V gene's germline CDR1 is MNHEY and CDR2 SVGEGT. The junction had 7 bases not matched to a gene; V was cut back by 4 bases and J by 2 bases. CDR3 length: 15 amino acids.